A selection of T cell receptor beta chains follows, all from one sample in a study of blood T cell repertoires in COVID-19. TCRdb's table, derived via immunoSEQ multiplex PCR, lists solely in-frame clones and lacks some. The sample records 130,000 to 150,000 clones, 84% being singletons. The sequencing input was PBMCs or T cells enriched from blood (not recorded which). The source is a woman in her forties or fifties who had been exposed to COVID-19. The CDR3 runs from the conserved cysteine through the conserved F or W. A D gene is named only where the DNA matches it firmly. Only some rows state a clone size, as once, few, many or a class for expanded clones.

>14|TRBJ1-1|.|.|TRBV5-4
TGTGCCAGCAGCTCCGGGACAATGAACACTGAAGCTTTCTTT
CASSSGTMNTEAFF
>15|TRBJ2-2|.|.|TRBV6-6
TGTGCCAGCAGGCCCTTGGGGCTGAACACCGGGGAGCTGTTTTTT
CASRPLGLNTGELFF
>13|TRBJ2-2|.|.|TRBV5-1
TGCGCCAGCAGGGTTCAGGGATCCGGGGAGCTGTTTTTT
CASRVQGSGELFF
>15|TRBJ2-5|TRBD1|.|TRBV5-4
TGTGCCAGCAGCTTGAGCACAGGGGTTGGAGAGACCCAGTACTTC
CASSLSTGVGETQYF
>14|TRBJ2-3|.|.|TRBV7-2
TGTGCCAGCAGCTGGGGACTGACTGGAGATACGCAGTATTTT
CASSWGLTGDTQYF
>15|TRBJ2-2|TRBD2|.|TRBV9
TGTGCCAGCAGCGCCAAGACTAGCGGGATCGGGGAGCTGTTTTTT
CASSAKTSGIGELFF
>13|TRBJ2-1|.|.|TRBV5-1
TGCGCCAGCAGCCCCTTTTCCTACAATGAGCAGTTCTTC
CASSPFSYNEQFF
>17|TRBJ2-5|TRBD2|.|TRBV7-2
TGTGCCAGCAGCCTCCCCCAGGGGCTAGCGGGAAAAGAGACCCAGTACTTC
CASSLPQGLAGKETQYF
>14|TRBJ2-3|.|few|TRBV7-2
TGTGCCAGCAGCTCGAGGGGGGGTGGAGATACGCAGTATTTT
CASSSRGGGDTQYF
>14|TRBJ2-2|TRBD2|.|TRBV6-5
TGTGCCAGCACGGTCGGGGGGGTTTCCGGGGAGCTGTTTTTT
CASTVGGVSGELFF
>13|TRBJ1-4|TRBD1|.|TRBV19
TGTGCCAGTAGTATCCCCAGGGGGGAAAAACTGTTTTTT
CASSIPRGEKLFF
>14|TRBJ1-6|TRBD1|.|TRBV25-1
TGTGCCAGCAGAGCGGGACAGGGAGTCTCACCCCTCCACTTT
CASRAGQGVSPLHF
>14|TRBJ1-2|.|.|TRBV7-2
TGTGCCAGCAGCCAAGACAGGCCTAACTATGGCTACACCTTC
CASSQDRPNYGYTF
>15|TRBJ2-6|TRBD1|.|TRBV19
TGTGCCAGTAGGGGGACAGACTCTGGGGCCAACGTCCTGACTTTC
CASRGTDSGANVLTF
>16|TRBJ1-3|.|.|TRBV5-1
TGCGCCAGCAGCTTGTCAGGGAGGAGCACTGGAAACACCATATATTTT
CASSLSGRSTGNTIYF
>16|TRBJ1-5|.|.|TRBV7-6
TGTGCCAGCAGCTTAGTCCCCGGGGGGGGCAATCAGCCCCAGCATTTT
CASSLVPGGGNQPQHF
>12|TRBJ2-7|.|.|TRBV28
TGTGCCAGCAGCCGCCGACTGATAGAGCAGTACTTC
CASSRRLIEQYF
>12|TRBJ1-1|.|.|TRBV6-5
TGTGCCAGCAGCGGGGAGGTAGGTGAAGCTTTCTTT
CASSGEVGEAFF
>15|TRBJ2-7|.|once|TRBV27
TGTGCCAGCAGTTTATCTCAGAGGGCATCCTACGAGCAGTACTTC
CASSLSQRASYEQYF
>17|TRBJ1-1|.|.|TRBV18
TGTGCCAGCTCACCGGGCGGGGCAGGGAGAAAGAGCACTGAAGCTTTCTTT
CASSPGGAGRKSTEAFF
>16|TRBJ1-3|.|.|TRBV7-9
TGTGCCAGCAGCGTCACAACCCGGGGAACTGGAAACACCATATATTTT
CASSVTTRGTGNTIYF
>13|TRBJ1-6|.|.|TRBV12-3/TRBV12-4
TGTGCCAGCAGGGTGACAGAGTATTCACCCCTCCACTTT
CASRVTEYSPLHF
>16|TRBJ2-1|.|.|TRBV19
TGTGCCAGTACCCAGACGGGGATCCTAATTTACAATGAGCAGTTCTTC
CASTQTGILIYNEQFF
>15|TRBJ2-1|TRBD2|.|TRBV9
TGTGCCAGCAGCGCTTCTAGCGGGGGGTACAATGAGCAGTTCTTC
CASSASSGGYNEQFF
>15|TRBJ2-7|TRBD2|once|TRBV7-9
TGTGCCAGCAGCTCCACGAGAAGCGGGAGCGACGAGCAGTACTTC
CASSSTRSGSDEQYF
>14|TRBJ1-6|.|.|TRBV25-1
TGTGCCAGCAGTGGGAGCTCCTATAATTCACCCCTCCACTTT
CASSGSSYNSPLHF
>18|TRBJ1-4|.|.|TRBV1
TGCACCAGCAGCCGCCACCCGGGACCCCGGGGGACTAATGAAAAACTGTTTTTT
CTSSRHPGPRGTNEKLFF
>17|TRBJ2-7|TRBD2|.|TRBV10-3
TGTGCCATCAGTGAGTCCTCAACCGGGACTAGGGCCTACGAGCAGTACTTC
CAISESSTGTRAYEQYF
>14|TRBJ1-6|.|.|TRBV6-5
TGTGCCAGCAAGCAGGGTAGATATAATTCACCCCTCCACTTT
CASKQGRYNSPLHF